The rows below give T cell receptor beta chains drawn from one sample of a study of CD8+ T cells in alopecia areata. Profiling relied on immunoSEQ multiplex PCR, and the TCRdb table lists in-frame clones only, not all of them. This table holds about 76,000 clones, roughly 70% found once. This material consisted of CD8+ T cells sorted from blood, taken at week 24, from a patient treated with tofacitinib. All receptors come from a human donor with alopecia areata. CDR3s include the opening cysteine and the closing phenylalanine or tryptophan. The D gene is left open where the match is weak. Size values are once, few and many counts, or a class for expanded clones, and some rows have none.

>TRBJ2-7|-|TRBV5-1|TRBD1
CASSETGAYEQYF
TGCGCCAGCAGTGAGACAGGGGCCTACGAGCAGTACTTC
>TRBJ2-3|-|TRBV7-2|-
CASSLDGTDTQYF
TGTGCCAGCAGCTTAGACGGCACAGATACGCAGTATTTT
>TRBJ1-3|-|TRBV9|TRBD1
CASSLAGTGFTTIYF
TGTGCCAGCAGCTTGGCCGGGACAGGGTTTACCACCATATATTTT
>TRBJ2-5|few|TRBV15|-
CATSRSRLEETQYF
TGTGCCACCAGCAGGTCCCGGTTGGAAGAGACCCAGTACTTC
>TRBJ2-4|-|TRBV7-9|-
CASSSGQGLAAGVGIQYF
TGTGCCAGCAGCTCAGGACAGGGACTAGCCGCAGGAGTTGGCATTCAGTACTTC
>TRBJ2-7|-|TRBV28|TRBD2
CASSRRTSGRAGEQYF
TGTGCCAGCAGTCGGCGGACTAGCGGGAGGGCCGGTGAGCAGTACTTC
>TRBJ2-7|few|TRBV7-2|-
CASSFGHHYEQYF
TGTGCCAGCAGCTTCGGACACCACTACGAGCAGTACTTC
>TRBJ2-7|-|TRBV10-3|-
CAIAPGTVFYEQYF
TGTGCCATCGCCCCCGGGACGGTGTTCTACGAGCAGTACTTC
>TRBJ2-7|once|TRBV5-1|TRBD2
CASRPGTSGRPGYEQYF
TGCGCCAGCAGGCCGGGGACTAGCGGGAGACCGGGGTACGAGCAGTACTTC
>TRBJ2-6|-|TRBV2|-
CARKYQGPGANVLTF
TGTGCCAGAAAGTACCAGGGGCCTGGGGCCAACGTCCTGACTTTC
>TRBJ1-2|-|TRBV19|TRBD1
CASSTPRQGDVYGYTF
TGTGCCAGTAGTACCCCACGACAGGGGGACGTCTATGGCTACACCTTC
>TRBJ1-2|-|TRBV5-1|-
CASSLHPGYGYTF
TGCGCCAGCAGCTTGCACCCGGGTTATGGCTACACCTTC
>TRBJ2-1|-|TRBV6-4|TRBD1
CASSDRAGTGSNEQFF
TGTGCCAGCAGTGACCGGGCCGGGACAGGGAGTAATGAGCAGTTCTTC
>TRBJ2-7|-|TRBV5-6|TRBD1
CASSPGGDRGYEQYF
TGTGCCAGCAGCCCCGGCGGGGACAGGGGCTACGAGCAGTACTTC
>TRBJ2-4|-|TRBV27|TRBD1
CASSLGTGGINIQYF
TGTGCCAGCAGTTTAGGGACAGGGGGCATAAACATTCAGTACTTC
>TRBJ2-1|few|TRBV5-1|-
CASSFDDGGQVNEQFF
TGCGCCAGCAGCTTCGACGACGGGGGGCAGGTCAATGAGCAGTTCTTC
>TRBJ1-1|few|TRBV13|-
CASSAGSTEAFF
TGTGCCAGCAGCGCAGGGAGTACTGAAGCTTTCTTT
>TRBJ2-5|-|TRBV7-8|TRBD1
CASLESPTGGGETQYF
TGTGCCAGCCTAGAAAGTCCAACAGGGGGCGGAGAGACCCAGTACTTC
>TRBJ1-3|-|TRBV7-9|TRBD1
CASSLGPGTELYTIYF
TGTGCCAGCAGCTTAGGGCCCGGGACAGAACTATACACCATATATTTT
>TRBJ2-5|-|TRBV4-1|TRBD1
CASSQEPGTGRGTQYF
TGCGCCAGCAGCCAAGAACCTGGGACAGGGAGAGGGACCCAGTACTTC
>TRBJ2-5|-|TRBV4-1|-
CASSPRRAGQETQYF
TGCGCCAGCAGCCCACGTCGGGCAGGCCAAGAGACCCAGTACTTC
>TRBJ1-2|few|TRBV7-9|-
CASSPGAHGYTF
TGTGCCAGCAGCCCAGGGGCCCATGGCTACACCTTC
>TRBJ2-7|-|TRBV25-1|-
CASSETGPLGLEQYF
TGTGCCAGCAGTGAGACCGGGCCCCTGGGTCTCGAGCAGTACTTC
>TRBJ2-1|-|TRBV4-3|-
CASSQDEAEYNEQFF
TGCGCCAGCAGCCAAGATGAGGCGGAGTACAATGAGCAGTTCTTC
>TRBJ2-1|-|TRBV27|-
CASSLSTLGDEQFF
TGTGCCAGCAGCCTTTCTACCCTAGGAGATGAGCAGTTCTTC